The next 17 T cell receptor beta chains were all read from a single sample in a study of cytomegalovirus exposure and HLA in healthy donors. Vbeta (60) and Jbeta (13) primers were used in the PCR. Measured with immunoSEQ multiplex PCR; TCRdb has only the in-frame clones, and not every one. The sample contains 110,000 or so clones, 69% of which appear only once. Specimen: PBMCs. These receptors came from a woman between 65 and 79 years old in good health and CMV-seropositive.

The sample holds many counts of this clone. This rearrangement joins TRBV19 to TRBJ2-5; a weak D match, TRBD2 (6 bases). V lost 4 bases to trimming and J lost 11 bases, with 11 bases between them. Germline CDR1 is LNHDA and CDR2 is SQIVND (reference sequence). The CDR3 is 11 amino acids. The CDR3 DNA reads TGTGCCAGTAGTACGGCGGGACTTCAGTACTTC. Protein sequence: CASSTAGLQYF.

V is TRBV5-1 and J is TRBJ1-5; TRBD1 aligns across 9 bases. Looked up from germline, CDR1 is SGHRS and CDR2 is YFSETQ. This CDR3 has 13 amino acids. J gave up 5 bases and V 6 bases, and 3 bases lay outside the gene matches. The CDR3 region is CASTQGADQPQHF. As DNA, the CDR3 is TGCGCCAGCACACAGGGGGCCGATCAGCCCCAGCATTTT.

The chain combines TRBV5-1 with TRBJ2-7; tentatively, D is TRBD2 (6 bases). V shed 2 bases and J shed 2 bases, with 14 bases lying between them. Germline CDR1 SGHRS, CDR2 YFSETQ. The CDR3 spans 15 residues. The CDR3 DNA reads TGCGCCAGCAGCTTTGGGGGGACGGGGCCCTACGAGCAGTACTTC. It translates to CASSFGGTGPYEQYF.

The J gene is TRBJ1-1, the V gene TRBV19, with D hard to call. The CDR3 runs to 14 residues. V lost 9 bases, J lost 4 bases, and 18 bases lay in between. Germline values: CDR1 LNHDA, CDR2 SQIVND (reference sequence). The CDR3 is CASLRGEFSTEAFF. For the CDR3, the DNA is TGTGCCAGCTTACGAGGCGAATTCTCCACTGAAGCTTTCTTT.

The J gene is TRBJ2-7, the V gene TRBV15; D is perhaps TRBD1 (5 bases). Trimming removed 1 base at V and 7 bases at J, with 17 bases between. Germline V gene sequence: CDR1 LNHNV, CDR2 YYDKDF (reference sequence). This CDR3 is 15 amino acids long. As DNA, the CDR3 is TGTGCCACCAGCAGAGCGCCGACAGCTCTGGGGGAGCAGTACTTC. This sequence encodes CATSRAPTALGEQYF.

The chain carries TRBV7-8 and TRBJ1-1; D perhaps matches TRBD1 (5 bases). Trimming took 1 base from V and 9 from J, leaving 12 bases between them. This CDR3 has 13 amino acids. Germline V gene data show CDR1 as SGHVS and CDR2 as FQNEAQ. CDR3 protein: CASSLGLDNQAFF. The CDR3 bases are TGTGCCAGCAGCTTAGGATTGGACAACCAAGCTTTCTTT.

This rearrangement joins TRBV6-5 to TRBJ1-1; D might be TRBD1 (5 bases). There are 14 residues in the CDR3. V was trimmed by 2 bases and J by 1 base, leaving 8 bases between them. CDR1 MNHEY and CDR2 SVGAGI come from the germline V gene. The CDR3 reads CASSYGRENTEAFF. The CDR3 DNA sequence: TGTGCCAGCAGTTACGGCAGGGAGAACACTGAAGCTTTCTTT.

The CDR3 bases are TGTGCCAGCAGTTACTCCACATTGGGCACCTACGAGCAGTACTTC. Translated: CASSYSTLGTYEQYF. The J gene is TRBJ2-7, the V gene TRBV6-5; D ambiguous. Germline assignment: CDR1 MNHEY and CDR2 SVGAGI. The CDR3 contains 15 residues. Between the trimmed V and J ends, which lost 0 bases and 2 bases, there was a span of 11 bases.

This clone was counted between two and nine times. V is TRBV5-1 and J is TRBJ2-7; D is undetermined. In germline, CDR1 is SGHRS, CDR2 YFSETQ. Between the trimmed V and J ends, which lost 2 bases and 3 bases, there was a span of 9 bases. CDR3 length: 13 amino acids. In DNA form, the CDR3 reads TGCGCCAGCAGCTTAAGCCCGGGCTACGAGCAGTACTTC. Its protein product is CASSLSPGYEQYF.

The count of this clone is one. V usage is TRBV19 and J usage is TRBJ2-2, with 8 positions matching TRBD1. J gave up 9 bases and V 6 bases, and 12 bases lay outside the gene matches. This CDR3 spans 15 amino acids. CDR1 is LNHDA, CDR2 SQIVND, per germline (reference sequence). CDR3 protein: CASRPTGQGARELFF. The CDR3 nucleotides are TGTGCCAGTAGGCCTACCGGACAGGGTGCGAGGGAGCTGTTTTTT.

This clone was seen a single time. This chain joins TRBV5-1 and TRBJ2-7; TRBD1 might be the D (8 bases). Trimming left V 4 bases short and J 0 bases short, with 14 bases between. The CDR3 sequence is 15 residues long. Germline assignment: CDR1 SGHRS and CDR2 YFSETQ. The CDR3 is CASSTTGGVSYEQYF. The CDR3 nucleotides are TGCGCCAGCAGCACCACAGGGGGGGTCTCCTACGAGCAGTACTTC.

The chain couples TRBV10-3 to TRBJ1-2, with D perhaps TRBD1 (5 bases). The CDR3 spans 13 residues. Deletions cut 11 bases from V and 6 bases from J, with 19 bases between. CDR1 and CDR2 (germline): ENHRY, SYGVKD. CDR3 nucleotides: TGTGCCGTCCCAAGGAGGGGCCAGGATGGCTACACCTTC. Translating it yields CAVPRRGQDGYTF.

The chain recombines TRBV5-8 with TRBJ2-3, with TRBD1 matching 7 bases. In germline, CDR1 is SGHTS, CDR2 YDEGEE. This CDR3 spans 14 amino acids. Trimming removed 3 bases from V and 10 bases from J; junction bases left unmatched: 11. CDR3 DNA: TGTGCCAGCAGCTGGGACAGACCTTTCTCGCCGCAGTATTTT. It translates to CASSWDRPFSPQYF.

The chain is built from TRBV4-1 and TRBJ2-1; TRBD2 aligns across 10 bases. This CDR3 is built from 19 residues. With 0 bases clipped from V and 0 bases from J, the junction kept 8 bases outside the gene matches. The germline V gene has CDR1 MGHRA and CDR2 YSYEKL. Written as DNA, the CDR3 is TGCGCCAGCAGCCAAGAGAAGACTAGCGGGTCGAGCTCCTACAATGAGCAGTTCTTC. It encodes CASSQEKTSGSSSYNEQFF.

This clone occurred once. The V gene is TRBV18, the J gene TRBJ2-1, with TRBD2 matching over 14 bases. V lost 4 bases and J lost 0; bases outside the gene matches: 11. Germline CDR1 and CDR2: KGHSH and LQKENI. The CDR3 has 20 residues. CDR3 nucleotide sequence: TGTGCCAGCTCACTATCGGGACTAGCGGGGGTCCCTAGCTCCTACAATGAGCAGTTCTTC. Translation gives CASSLSGLAGVPSSYNEQFF.

The rearrangement links TRBV27 to TRBJ1-5; D possibly corresponds to TRBD1 (6 bases). V lost 4 bases and J lost 8, with 15 bases in between. This CDR3 comprises 14 residues. Looked up from germline, CDR1 is MNHEY and CDR2 is SMNVEV (reference sequence). The CDR3, as DNA: TGTGCCAGCAGTTCTGGGCAGGGGAACAAGCCCCAGCATTTT. Translation gives CASSSGQGNKPQHF.

The rearrangement links TRBV7-2 to TRBJ2-7; D gene uncertain. Germline CDR1 is SGHTA and CDR2 is FQGNSA. The CDR3 has 11 amino acids. V lost 1 base and J lost 6, with 4 bases in between. The CDR3 coding sequence is TGTGCCAGCAGCTTAGGGCTCGAGCAGTACTTC. The encoded protein is CASSLGLEQYF.